These T cell receptor beta chains were read from a single sample in a study of cytomegalovirus exposure and HLA in healthy donors. Clones were sequenced by immunoSEQ multiplex PCR, and TCRdb holds only the in-frame ones, with some missing. The profile shows under 250,000 clones, 65% to 90% of them singletons. The sequencing input was PBMCs. The receptors here all came from a woman between 45 and 60 years old in good health and CMV-seronegative. Both conserved end residues are part of each CDR3. Each record gives: V gene, J gene, CDR3 protein.

>TRBV18|TRBJ1-5
CASSPAGGWGNQPQHF
>TRBV5-6|TRBJ2-3
CASSSTQSGFSTDTQYF
>TRBV7-3|TRBJ2-3
CASSLKQRTDTQYF
>TRBV29-1|TRBJ2-1
CSVRRDDNEQFF
>TRBV5-1|TRBJ2-3
CASSFRGKITDTQYF
>TRBV5-8|TRBJ1-3
CASSSQGNTIYF
>TRBV15|TRBJ2-1
CATSRSGMGLLYNEQFF
>TRBV7-6|TRBJ2-2
CASSLRQGTTGELFF
>TRBV19|TRBJ1-1
CASNPQGTRTEAFF
>TRBV30|TRBJ2-3
CAWSVRSGKQYF
>TRBV7-3|TRBJ2-2
CASSLLQEGTGELFF
>TRBV13|TRBJ1-3
CASSPPSGNTIYF
>TRBV7-2|TRBJ2-7
CASSSHPTGAYEQYF
>TRBV7-8|TRBJ1-2
CASSLGDKRHGYTF
>TRBV4-2|TRBJ2-2
CASSQTPGLAGKNTGELFF